A single sample is the source of the 32 T cell receptor beta chains below, sequenced in a study of cytomegalovirus exposure and HLA in healthy donors. 60 Vbeta and 13 Jbeta primers were used in PCR. Data came from immunoSEQ multiplex PCR; TCRdb stores just in-frame clones and leaves some out. The sample holds around 220,000 clones, about 83% seen once. The sample consisted of PBMCs. The receptors come from a girl aged 5 to 17 in good health and CMV-seronegative.

The rearrangement uses TRBV7-9 and TRBJ1-1, with 7 bases matching TRBD1. V shed 1 base and J 5 bases; nucleotides not matched to a gene: 10. The CDR3 covers 16 residues. The germline gives CDR1 SEHNR, CDR2 FQNEAQ (reference sequence). The CDR3 region has the DNA TGTGCCAGCAGCTTAGTCGGTATGCCAGGGGGAACTGAAGCTTTCTTT. Its protein product is CASSLVGMPGGTEAFF.

The chain has TRBV28 and TRBJ1-2; the D gene is possibly TRBD1 (6 bases). From germline, CDR1 is MDHEN and CDR2 SYDVKM. Trimming left V 5 bases short and J 3 bases short, with 10 bases between. The CDR3 contains 13 residues. This CDR3 is CASSGGMDYGYTF. The CDR3 coding sequence is TGTGCCAGCAGTGGGGGCATGGACTATGGCTACACCTTC.

This sequence joins TRBV5-4 and TRBJ1-6; a weak D match, TRBD1 (5 bases). CDR1 is SGHNT, CDR2 YYREEE, per germline (reference sequence). The CDR3 extends over 15 amino acids. Trimming left V 2 bases short and J 9 bases short, with 15 bases between. In nucleotides, the CDR3 is TGTGCCAGCAGCTTCGCCTCCGGGGGGGGTTCACCCCTCCACTTT. This codes for CASSFASGGGSPLHF.

This clone was seen only once. The genes are TRBV19 and TRBJ2-1; 8 nucleotides align to TRBD1. CDR3 size: 16 residues. J gave up 4 bases and V 4 bases, and 9 bases lay outside the gene matches. The germline V gene has CDR1 LNHDA and CDR2 SQIVND (reference sequence). For the CDR3, the DNA is TGTGCCAGTAGTACCAGACCGGGACAGGTATACAATGAGCAGTTCTTC. It specifies CASSTRPGQVYNEQFF.

This chain connects TRBV7-9 to TRBJ1-4; D not certain. V was trimmed by 7 bases and J by 5 bases, leaving 11 bases between them. Germline lookup yields CDR1 SEHNR and CDR2 FQNEAQ (reference sequence). The CDR3 has 13 residues. CDR3 loop: CASTPVGNEKLFF. CDR3 in DNA: TGTGCCAGCACGCCCGTCGGGAATGAAAAACTGTTTTTT.

The rearrangement joins TRBV7-2 to TRBJ1-2; 7 bases fit TRBD1. Germline V gene lookup returns CDR1 SGHTA and CDR2 FQGNSA. V lost 8 bases and J lost 7; bases outside the gene matches: 7. There are 12 residues in the CDR3. CDR3 nucleotides: TGTGCCAGCGAACAGGGGATCGGTGGCTACACCTTC. Translating gives CASEQGIGGYTF.

The chain is built from TRBV28 and TRBJ1-6; the match to TRBD1 covers 8 bases. Germline assignment: CDR1 MDHEN and CDR2 SYDVKM. Unmatched junction bases numbered 11, after V lost 7 bases and J lost 9 bases. The CDR3 has 15 amino acids. CDR3 bases: TGTGCCAGCACCCCGGACAGGGTGAAGGGTTCACCCCTCCACTTT. It codes for CASTPDRVKGSPLHF.

The V call is TRBV10-3, the J call TRBJ1-1; unclear D gene. V lost 0 bases to trimming and J lost 11 bases, with 13 bases between them. Germline-derived CDR1 and CDR2 are ENHRY and SYGVKD. There are 13 residues in the CDR3. CDR3 sequence: CAISESNLFVAFF. DNA for the CDR3: TGTGCCATCAGTGAGTCGAACCTATTTGTGGCTTTCTTT.

This clone occurred a few times. The chain's CDR3 is CAIACWGQSSYEQYF. The CDR3 coding sequence is TGTGCCATAGCTTGTTGGGGACAAAGCAGTTACGAGCAGTACTTC. The chain recombines TRBV5-3 with TRBJ2-7; D possibly corresponds to TRBD1 (6 bases). TRBV5-3 is an ORF, and what it does is uncertain. The length of the CDR3 is 15 residues. Trimming shortened V by 9 bases and J by 4 bases, and 23 bases separated the two germline ends.

For this clone: Since the CDR3 does not end with the conserved phenylalanine or tryptophan, this likely comes from a read error. CDR3 coding DNA: TGTGCCAGCAGGAAGACATGGAGGAATTCACCCCTCCACCTT. Its protein product is CASRKTWRNSPLHL. J is TRBJ1-6 and V is TRBV27; no clear D gene. This CDR3 has 14 residues. V was trimmed by 6 bases and J by 7 bases, leaving 13 bases between them. Germline loops: CDR1 MNHEY, CDR2 SMNVEV (reference sequence).

This clone appeared a few times. This rearrangement joins TRBV10-3 to TRBJ1-2, with D unclear. V was trimmed by 7 bases and J by 2 bases, leaving 11 bases between them. This CDR3 is 13 amino acids long. Germline CDR1 and CDR2: ENHRY and SYGVKD. In DNA, the CDR3 is TGTGCCATCACTACCGGGGTCAACTATGGCTACACCTTC. This gives the protein CAITTGVNYGYTF.

This clone has a handful of counts. The gene calls are TRBV2 and TRBJ2-7; D is unclear. Trimming shortened V by 4 bases and J by 4 bases, and 17 bases separated the two germline ends. This CDR3 contains 15 residues. Germline CDR1 reads SNHLY; CDR2 reads FYNNEI. DNA of the CDR3: TGTGCCAGCAGTGGAGGTCCCTATGTCAGTTACGAGCAGTACTTC. This gives the protein CASSGGPYVSYEQYF.

To note about this clone: An end of the junction differs from the germline gene, which may be a read error. The chain carries TRBV7-7 and TRBJ2-7, with D tentatively TRBD2 (6 bases). CDR1 is SSHAT, CDR2 FNYEAQ, per germline (reference sequence). The CDR3 has 15 residues. This CDR3 is CASSAQAGDTYEQYF. CDR3 nucleotides: TGTGCTAGCAGCGCTCAAGCGGGCGACACCTACGAGCAGTACTTC.

The chain couples TRBV29-1 to TRBJ2-7, with 9 bases identical to TRBD1. Germline V gene lookup returns CDR1 SQVTM and CDR2 ANQGSEA. V trimming: 4 bases; J trimming: 0 bases; junction bases outside the gene matches: 13. The CDR3 length is 17 residues. The CDR3 DNA follows: TGCAGCGTTGCGGGACAGGGACAAGCGGGTGGCTCCTACGAGCAGTACTTC. Protein product: CSVAGQGQAGGSYEQYF.

The rearrangement links TRBV25-1 to TRBJ2-1, with 12 bases matching TRBD2. Trimming took 2 bases from V and 6 from J; bases not matched to a gene: 11. The CDR3 runs to 18 residues. Germline CDR1 MGHDK, CDR2 SYGVNS. CDR3: CASSEAHRGLAGSNEQFF. CDR3 bases: TGTGCCAGCAGTGAAGCCCACCGGGGACTAGCGGGTTCCAATGAGCAGTTCTTC.

This clone was seen only a few times. J is TRBJ1-1 and V is TRBV5-6; tentative D call: TRBD1 (6 bases). Germline V gene lookup returns CDR1 SGHDT and CDR2 YYEEEE. This CDR3 is built from 12 residues. Trimming removed 5 bases at V and 8 bases at J, with 13 bases between. The CDR3, as DNA: TGTGCCAGCAGGTCAACAGGGACCGAAGCTTTCTTT. Amino acids: CASRSTGTEAFF. The whole variable domain, remainder taken from reference TRBV5-6 and TRBJ1-1, is DAGVTQSPTHLIKTRGQQVTLRCSPKSGHDTVSWYQQALGQGPQFIFQYYEEEERQRGNFPDRFSGHQFPNYSSELNVNALLLGDSALYLCASRSTGTEAFFGQGTRLTVV.

This clone was observed a few times. The chain uses TRBV5-1 and TRBJ1-1, with D maybe TRBD1 (6 bases). The CDR3 is 14 residues long. The germline V gene has CDR1 SGHRS and CDR2 YFSETQ. V lost 6 bases to trimming and J lost 1 base, with 13 bases between them. Here the CDR3 reads CASTPGQSNTEAFF. The DNA for the CDR3 is TGCGCCAGCACCCCAGGACAGTCGAACACTGAAGCTTTCTTT.

The chain carries TRBV9 and TRBJ2-3; 8 bases fit TRBD1. This CDR3 region has 15 residues. V gave up 0 bases and J gave up 6 bases; unmatched junction bases: 6. Germline V lookup: CDR1 SGDLS, CDR2 YYNGEE. CDR3 protein: CASSVAPQGEDTQYF. The CDR3 region has the DNA TGTGCCAGCAGCGTAGCCCCACAGGGGGAGGATACGCAGTATTTT. Combining the CDR3 with reference TRBV9 and TRBJ2-3 gives the whole variable domain DSGVTQTPKHLITATGQRVTLRCSPRSGDLSVYWYQQSLDQGLQFLIQYYNGEERAKGNILERFSAQQFPDLHSELNLSSLELGDSALYFCASSVAPQGEDTQYFGPGTRLTVL.

The chain carries TRBV5-1 and TRBJ2-7, with 9 bases aligning to TRBD2. The germline V gene has CDR1 SGHRS and CDR2 YFSETQ. J was trimmed by 5 bases and V by 0 bases; bases with no gene match: 9. The CDR3 runs to 16 residues. The CDR3 region has the DNA TGCGCCAGCAGCTTGGAAGGTGCGGGAGGGCGGGACGAGCAGTACTTC. This translates into CASSLEGAGGRDEQYF.

CDR3 nucleotides: TGTGCCAGCAGCCTTGGGACAGGATATCAAGCTTTCTTT. It translates to CASSLGTGYQAFF. The J gene is TRBJ1-1, the V gene TRBV7-2; TRBD1 agrees at 8 bases. With 5 bases clipped from V and 9 bases from J, the junction kept 8 bases outside the gene matches. CDR3 length equals 13 residues. Germline CDR1 is SGHTA and CDR2 is FQGNSA.

The rearrangement joins TRBV19 to TRBJ1-5; 7 bases agree with TRBD1. V was clipped by 5 bases and J by 3 bases; unmatched bases: 7. This CDR3 has 15 residues. CDR1 is LNHDA, CDR2 SQIVND, per germline (reference sequence). The DNA of the CDR3 is TGTGCCAGTAGTCCGACGGACAGGTACAATCAGCCCCAGCATTTT. Its protein is CASSPTDRYNQPQHF.

The rearrangement uses TRBV7-2 and TRBJ2-3; 9 bases align to TRBD1. The CDR3 covers 17 residues. CDR1 is SGHTA and CDR2 is FQGNSA in the germline V gene. With 5 bases clipped from V and 1 base from J, the junction kept 10 bases outside the gene matches. CDR3 bases: TGTGCCAGCAGCCCAACTATTTGGACAGGGGGCACAGATACGCAGTATTTT. It translates to CASSPTIWTGGTDTQYF.

The rearrangement links TRBV30 to TRBJ2-3, with D uncertain. Germline V gene sequence: CDR1 GTSNPN, CDR2 SVGIG (reference sequence). The CDR3 length is 15 residues. V lost 0 bases, J lost 4 bases, and 14 bases lay in between. Written as DNA, the CDR3 is TGTGCCTGGAGTGTACGCGAAGCGCTGTCAGATACGCAGTATTTT. Translated: CAWSVREALSDTQYF.

The gene calls are TRBV7-2 and TRBJ2-7, with 8 positions matching TRBD1. Germline V lookup: CDR1 SGHTA, CDR2 FQGNSA. V lost 1 base, J lost 2 bases, and 7 bases stayed unmatched. The CDR3 consists of 16 residues. The CDR3: CASSLGAQGGAYEQYF. The CDR3 DNA sequence: TGTGCCAGCAGCTTAGGGGCACAGGGGGGAGCCTACGAGCAGTACTTC. Variable domain in full (rest from reference TRBV7-2 and TRBJ2-7): GAGVSQSPSNKVTEKGKDVELRCDPISGHTALYWYRQSLGQGLEFLIYFQGNSAPDKSGLPSDRFSAERTGGSVSTLTIQRTQQEDSAVYLCASSLGAQGGAYEQYFGPGTRLTVT.

The V call is TRBV7-6, the J call TRBJ2-1, with 10 bases aligning to TRBD2. The germline gives CDR1 SGHVS, CDR2 FNYEAQ. V trimming: 2 bases; J trimming: 6 bases; junction bases outside the gene matches: 7. The CDR3 is made up of 16 amino acids. The CDR3 sequence: CASSLIRASGSNEQFF. The CDR3 DNA follows: TGTGCCAGCAGCTTAATTCGGGCTAGCGGGAGCAATGAGCAGTTCTTC.

The chain links TRBV18 to TRBJ1-1; maybe TRBD1 (5 bases). Germline lookup yields CDR1 KGHSH and CDR2 LQKENI. The CDR3 has 14 amino acids. V was shortened by 5 bases and J by 7 bases, with 17 bases between the two germline ends. CDR3 bases: TGTGCCAGCTCATCCCCGGGGGAGTTGGATGAAGCTTTCTTT. Translating gives CASSSPGELDEAFF.

The rearrangement links TRBV28 to TRBJ2-7; a weak D match, TRBD2 (5 bases). Germline V gives CDR1 MDHEN, CDR2 SYDVKM. The CDR3 spans 14 residues. Trimming removed 5 bases from V and 0 bases from J, with 11 bases in between. The CDR3 protein is CASSPWRSSYEQYF. The DNA for the CDR3 is TGTGCCAGCAGTCCCTGGAGGAGCTCCTACGAGCAGTACTTC.

This rearrangement joins TRBV30 to TRBJ2-5; TRBD1 matches 10 bases. After removal of 4 bases from V and 5 bases from J, the junction contained 13 bases not matched to a gene. From germline, CDR1 is GTSNPN and CDR2 SVGIG (reference sequence). There are 16 residues in the CDR3. CDR3 sequence: CAWTSHRDRGGETQYF. DNA of the CDR3: TGTGCCTGGACCTCCCACCGGGACAGGGGAGGGGAGACCCAGTACTTC.

This clone has a handful of counts. The genes are TRBV5-1 and TRBJ2-7; D is possibly TRBD2 (5 bases). Germline V gene data show CDR1 as SGHRS and CDR2 as YFSETQ. The CDR3 spans 15 residues. Trimming pared 0 bases from V and 0 bases from J, leaving 10 bases between. For the CDR3, the DNA is TGCGCCAGCAGCTTGGCCCAGCGGAGCTCCTACGAGCAGTACTTC. Residues: CASSLAQRSSYEQYF.

The J gene is TRBJ2-3, the V gene TRBV5-6; the D gene is possibly TRBD1 (5 bases). The V and J ends lost 0 bases and 2 bases respectively, with 13 bases between them. CDR1 and CDR2 (germline): SGHDT, YYEEEE. The CDR3 length is 16 residues. The CDR3 spells CASSLDKPRDTDTQYF. DNA of the CDR3: TGTGCCAGCAGCTTGGATAAGCCCAGGGACACAGATACGCAGTATTTT.

This clone was detected only once. J is TRBJ1-5 and V is TRBV27; D might be TRBD1 (5 bases). The V gene's germline CDR1 is MNHEY and CDR2 SMNVEV (reference sequence). Deletions cut 4 bases from V and 4 bases from J, with 8 bases between. The CDR3 covers 13 residues. CDR3 protein: CASSYGGNQPQHF. CDR3 nucleotides: TGTGCCAGCAGTTATGGGGGGAATCAGCCCCAGCATTTT.

The rearrangement uses TRBV7-9 and TRBJ1-2; the D gene is possibly TRBD1 (5 bases). Germline V gene lookup returns CDR1 SEHNR and CDR2 FQNEAQ (reference sequence). This CDR3 comprises 15 residues. V was pared by 0 bases and J by 8 bases, with 16 bases between. The CDR3 sequence is CASSLAPGPGGGYTF. The CDR3 DNA follows: TGTGCCAGCAGCTTAGCTCCGGGGCCCGGGGGGGGCTACACCTTC.